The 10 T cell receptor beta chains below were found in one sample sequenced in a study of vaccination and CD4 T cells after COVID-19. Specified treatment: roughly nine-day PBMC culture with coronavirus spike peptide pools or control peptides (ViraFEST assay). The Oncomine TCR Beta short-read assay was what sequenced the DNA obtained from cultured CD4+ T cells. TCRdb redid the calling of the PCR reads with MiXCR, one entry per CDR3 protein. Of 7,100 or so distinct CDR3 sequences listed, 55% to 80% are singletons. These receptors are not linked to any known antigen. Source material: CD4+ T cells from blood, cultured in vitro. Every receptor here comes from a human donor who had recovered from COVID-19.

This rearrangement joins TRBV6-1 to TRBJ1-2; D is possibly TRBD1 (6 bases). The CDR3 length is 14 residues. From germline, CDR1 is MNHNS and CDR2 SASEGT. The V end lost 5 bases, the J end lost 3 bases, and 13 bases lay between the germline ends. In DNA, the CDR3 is TGTGCCAGCAGTCACGGGGGCGCAGACTATGGCTACACCTTC. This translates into CASSHGGADYGYTF.

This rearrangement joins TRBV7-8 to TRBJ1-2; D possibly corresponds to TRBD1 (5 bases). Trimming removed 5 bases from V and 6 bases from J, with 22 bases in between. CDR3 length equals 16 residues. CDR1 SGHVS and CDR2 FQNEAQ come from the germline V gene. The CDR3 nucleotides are TGTGCCAGCAGCCCATTGACAGCAACCGCCAACCATGGCTACACCTTC. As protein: CASSPLTATANHGYTF.

The CDR3 sequence: CASSSPGAGTYEQYF. CDR3 DNA: TGTGCCAGCAGTTCCCCCGGGGCAGGGACCTACGAGCAGTACTTC. This chain links TRBV28 with TRBJ2-7; D could derive from TRBD1 or TRBD2 (5 bases each). This CDR3 comprises 15 residues. The germline V gene has CDR1 MDHEN and CDR2 SYDVKM. V was shortened by 4 bases and J by 2 bases, with 15 bases between the two germline ends.

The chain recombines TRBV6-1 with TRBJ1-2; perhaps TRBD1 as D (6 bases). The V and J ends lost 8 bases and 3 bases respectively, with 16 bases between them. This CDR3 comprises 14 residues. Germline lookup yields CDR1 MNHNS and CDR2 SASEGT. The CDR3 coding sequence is TGTGCCAGCCTGTGGGGGCTAGGCGACTATGGCTACACCTTC. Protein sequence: CASLWGLGDYGYTF.

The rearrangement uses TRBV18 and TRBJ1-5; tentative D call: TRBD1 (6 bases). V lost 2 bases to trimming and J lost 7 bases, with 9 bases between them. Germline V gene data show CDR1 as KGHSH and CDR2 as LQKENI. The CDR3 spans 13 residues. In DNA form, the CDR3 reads TGTGCCAGCTCACCAGGGACATCACAGCCCCAGCATTTT. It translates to CASSPGTSQPQHF.

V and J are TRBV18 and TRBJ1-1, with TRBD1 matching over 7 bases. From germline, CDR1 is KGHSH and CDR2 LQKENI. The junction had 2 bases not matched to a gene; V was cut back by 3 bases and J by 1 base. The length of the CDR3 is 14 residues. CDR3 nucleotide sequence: TGTGCCAGCTCACCCAGACAGGGGAACACTGAAGCTTTCTTT. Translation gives CASSPRQGNTEAFF.

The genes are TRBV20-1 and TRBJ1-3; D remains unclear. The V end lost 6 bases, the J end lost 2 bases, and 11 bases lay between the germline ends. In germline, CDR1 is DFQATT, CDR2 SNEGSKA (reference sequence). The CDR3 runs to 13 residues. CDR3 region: CSASRIPGNTIYF. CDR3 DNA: TGCAGTGCCTCACGCATTCCTGGAAACACCATATATTTT.

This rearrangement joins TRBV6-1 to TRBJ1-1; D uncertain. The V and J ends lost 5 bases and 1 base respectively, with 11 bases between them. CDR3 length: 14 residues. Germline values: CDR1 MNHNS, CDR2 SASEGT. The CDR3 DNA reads TGTGCCAGCAGTCACCAGTATGAGAACACTGAAGCTTTCTTT. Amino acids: CASSHQYENTEAFF.

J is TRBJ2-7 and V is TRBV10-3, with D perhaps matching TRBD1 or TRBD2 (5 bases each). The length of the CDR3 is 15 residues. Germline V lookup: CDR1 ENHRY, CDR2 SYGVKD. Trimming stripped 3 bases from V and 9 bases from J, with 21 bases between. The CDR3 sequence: CAISDPGTPATGQYF. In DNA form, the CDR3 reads TGTGCCATCAGTGATCCCGGGACGCCGGCCACCGGGCAGTACTTC.

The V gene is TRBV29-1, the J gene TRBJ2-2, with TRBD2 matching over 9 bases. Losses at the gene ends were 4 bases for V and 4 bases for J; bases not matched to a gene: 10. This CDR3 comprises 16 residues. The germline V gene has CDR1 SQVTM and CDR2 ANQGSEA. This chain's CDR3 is CSVVGLAGLGTGELFF. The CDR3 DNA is TGCAGCGTTGTTGGCCTAGCGGGATTGGGCACCGGGGAGCTGTTTTTT.